The T cell receptor beta chain described here comes from a study of blood T cell repertoires in COVID-19. Study-level information: There were acute and convalescent COVID-19 samples, and they came from the United States, Italy and Spain.

The germline V and J ends were trimmed by 5 bases and 6 bases, with 14 bases remaining between them. The CDR3 extends over 13 amino acids. In germline, CDR1 is SGHNT, CDR2 YENEEA. Original processing methods: Reference gene primer amplification yielded estimated nucleated cell counts. Sequencing was performed with immunoSEQ multiplex PCR; in TCRdb, only in-frame clones are kept and a portion is missing. Clone size and V and J calls were adopted from that table, with D and trimming inferred from the DNA. This table holds 500,000 to 600,000 clones, approximately 91% found once. This chain uses TRBV11-3 with TRBJ2-7; D is perhaps TRBD1 (6 bases). The receptor was isolated from a woman in her 50s with COVID-19, enrolled during active disease. The specimen was peripheral blood. The CDR3 DNA reads TGTGCCAGCAGCCAGGTGGCAGGGGCCGAGCAGTACTTC. Amino acids: CASSQVAGAEQYF.